This T cell receptor beta chain was sequenced during a study of preoperative IRX-2 immunotherapy in early breast cancer. The method was immunoSEQ multiplex PCR; TCRdb's version includes in-frame clones alone and lacks a portion of them. In the table there are approximately 27,000 clones, roughly four fifths of which are singletons. The sample's treatment: preoperative locoregional IRX-2 cytokine immunotherapy. This phase Ib study tested locoregional IRX-2 cytokine immunotherapy given before surgery. The trim removed 5 bases at V and 8 bases at J, leaving 10 bases unmatched. The CDR3 loop spans 15 amino acids. The V gene's germline CDR1 is LNHDA and CDR2 SQIVND (reference sequence).

The V and J genes are TRBV19 and TRBJ2-1; 9 bases fit TRBD1. The clonotype originates from a human donor with breast cancer. This material consisted of lymph node tissue, taken after IRX-2 immunotherapy. The CDR3 region is CASSGTGSGADEQFF. Here the CDR3 DNA reads TGTGCCAGTAGTGGGACAGGGTCAGGGGCAGATGAGCAGTTCTTC.